Below, one T cell receptor (beta chain) is given with its context. Germline values: CDR1 LGHNA, CDR2 YSLEER. The V and J ends lost 0 bases and 15 bases respectively, with 30 bases between them. This CDR3 has 18 residues. The sample belongs to a study of cytomegalovirus exposure and HLA in healthy donors. The PCR contained 60 Vbeta and 13 Jbeta primers. TCRdb's table, derived via immunoSEQ multiplex PCR, lists solely in-frame clones and lacks some. The sample has 90,000 to 150,000 clones; 60% to 85% are singletons. This receptor was obtained from a female donor in good health and CMV-seronegative. The J gene is TRBJ2-1, the V gene TRBV4-3; tentatively, D is TRBD2 (7 bases). Source material: PBMCs. CDR3 coding DNA: TGCGCCAGCAGCCAAGATAGACCATCGGGGGGCCCACCTCCCACGCGGTTCTTC. This sequence encodes CASSQDRPSGGPPPTRFF.